This TCR beta chain was documented in a study of blood T cell repertoires in COVID-19. Authors' analysis steps: Reference gene primer amplification gave estimated nucleated cell counts. The assay was immunoSEQ multiplex PCR, and TCRdb's table has in-frame clones only and misses some. V, J and clone size are taken as reported in that table, and D and trimming were inferred from the DNA itself. The sample records approximately 50,000 clones, 80% to 90% being singletons. CDR3 length equals 12 residues. V lost 0 bases to trimming and J lost 13 bases, with 11 bases between them. Germline-derived CDR1 and CDR2 are LGHDT and YNNKEL (reference sequence).

Sequenced input: peripheral blood. The TCR originated in a human donor in a cohort sampled during active COVID-19. The rearrangement joins TRBV3-1 (or the pseudogene TRBV3-2) to TRBJ2-3; tentatively, D is TRBD2 (5 bases). Here the CDR3 reads CASSQDRKGEYF. The CDR3 nucleotides read TGTGCCAGCAGCCAAGATCGGAAGGGAGAGTATTTT.